The clone carrying this T cell receptor beta chain appeared many times. Its antigen is currently unknown. This sample was included in a study of identical twins. Study conclusions and caveats: Abundant beta clonotypes from cord blood bore fewer insertions; memory repertoires lacked this pattern. Beta out-of-frame sequences showed weaker excess twin sharing.

Template switching added a universal primer site; cDNA carried unique molecular identifiers. Each CDR3 protein gets one entry after TCRdb re-called the 5' RACE reads with MiXCR. The sample holds some 590,000 distinct CDR3 sequences; around a tenth are singletons and the top ten take around 3%. The same data also went into a second study, on yellow fever vaccine responses in identical twins.

The sample was PBMCs. The sequence was collected from a woman aged 18-29 years in good health.

The CDR3 DNA is TGCGCCAGCAGCCCAGACAGGAGCTCCTACGAGCAGTACTTC. Translated, it gives CASSPDRSSYEQYF. The chain links TRBV5-1 to TRBJ2-7; D is perhaps TRBD1 (6 bases). The length of the CDR3 is 14 residues. CDR1 SGHRS and CDR2 YFSETQ come from the germline V gene. V lost 4 bases to trimming and J lost 0 bases, with 11 bases between them.